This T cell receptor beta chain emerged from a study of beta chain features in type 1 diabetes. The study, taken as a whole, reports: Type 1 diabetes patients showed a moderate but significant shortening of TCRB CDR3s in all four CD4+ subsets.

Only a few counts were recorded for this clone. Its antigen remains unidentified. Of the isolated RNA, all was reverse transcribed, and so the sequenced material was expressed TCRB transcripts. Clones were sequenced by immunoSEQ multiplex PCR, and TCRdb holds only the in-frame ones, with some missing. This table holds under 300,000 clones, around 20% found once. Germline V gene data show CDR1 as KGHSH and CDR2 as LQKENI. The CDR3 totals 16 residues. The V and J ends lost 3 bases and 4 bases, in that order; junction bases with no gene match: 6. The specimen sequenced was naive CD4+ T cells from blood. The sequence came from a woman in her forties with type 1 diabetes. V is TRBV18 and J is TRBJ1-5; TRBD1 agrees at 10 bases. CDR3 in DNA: TGTGCCAGCTCACCTAAGGGACAGGGGATTAATCAGCCCCAGCATTTT. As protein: CASSPKGQGINQPQHF.